This TCR beta chain stems from a study of blood T cells in healthy people across ages. Germline-derived CDR1 and CDR2 are LNHNV and YYDKDF (reference sequence). V was clipped by 5 bases and J by 4 bases; unmatched bases: 10. This CDR3 is 17 amino acids long. Then a second PCR, running about 7 to 11 cycles, was carried out with a sample-barcoded 5' primer and a J-beta primer mix. TCRdb called the 5' RACE reads again in MiXCR, with one record for every CDR3 protein. Seen here are some 1.4 million distinct CDR3 sequences, 35% to 45% observed once, and the top ten hold 7.9%. The sample taken for sequencing was blood. The V and J genes are TRBV15 and TRBJ2-5; 13 bases line up with TRBD2. The TCR was taken from a woman between 18 and 29 years old in good health. CDR3 sequence (DNA): TGTGCCACCAGCCGACTAGCGGGGGGCTCCGCGGCAGAGACCCAGTACTTC. As protein: CATSRLAGGSAAETQYF.